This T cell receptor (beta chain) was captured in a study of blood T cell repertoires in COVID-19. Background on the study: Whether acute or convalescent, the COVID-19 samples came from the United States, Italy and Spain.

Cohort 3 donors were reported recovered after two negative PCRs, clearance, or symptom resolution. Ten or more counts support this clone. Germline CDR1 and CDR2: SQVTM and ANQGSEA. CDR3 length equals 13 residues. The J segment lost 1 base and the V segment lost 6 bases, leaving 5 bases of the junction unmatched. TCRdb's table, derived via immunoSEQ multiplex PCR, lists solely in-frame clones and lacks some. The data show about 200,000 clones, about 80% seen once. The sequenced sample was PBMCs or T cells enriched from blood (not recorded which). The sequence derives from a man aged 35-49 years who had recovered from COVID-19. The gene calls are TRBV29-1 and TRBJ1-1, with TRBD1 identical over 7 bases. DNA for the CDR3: TGCAGCGTCACAGGGGCGGGGAACACTGAAGCTTTCTTT. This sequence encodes CSVTGAGNTEAFF.